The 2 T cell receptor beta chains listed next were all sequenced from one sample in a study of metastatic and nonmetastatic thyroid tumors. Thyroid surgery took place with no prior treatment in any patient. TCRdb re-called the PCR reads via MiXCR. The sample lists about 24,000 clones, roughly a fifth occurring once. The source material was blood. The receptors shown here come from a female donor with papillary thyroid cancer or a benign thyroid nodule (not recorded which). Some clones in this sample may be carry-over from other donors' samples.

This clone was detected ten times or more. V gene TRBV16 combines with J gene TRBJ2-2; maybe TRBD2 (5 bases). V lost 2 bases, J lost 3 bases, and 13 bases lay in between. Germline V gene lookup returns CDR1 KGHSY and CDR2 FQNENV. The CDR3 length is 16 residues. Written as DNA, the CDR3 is TGTGCCAGCAGCCAACTCTCGGGGAAGGACACCGGGGAGCTGTTTTTT. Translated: CASSQLSGKDTGELFF.

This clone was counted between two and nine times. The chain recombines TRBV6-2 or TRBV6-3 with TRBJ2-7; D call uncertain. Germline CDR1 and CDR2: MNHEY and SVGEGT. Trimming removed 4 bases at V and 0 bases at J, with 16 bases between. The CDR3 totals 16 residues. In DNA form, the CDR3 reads TGTGCCAGCAGTTTGGACGGGCATCAGCACTCCTACGAGCAGTACTTC. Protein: CASSLDGHQHSYEQYF.